A selection of T cell receptor beta chains follows, all from one sample in a study of technical replicates of blood from a handful of donors. Sequencing was performed with immunoSEQ multiplex PCR; in TCRdb, only in-frame clones are kept and a portion is missing. The table shows fewer than 95,000 clones, with more than 85% occurring only once. Source material: T cells isolated from PBMCs. The receptor set was obtained from a human donor in good health. The CDR3 runs from the conserved cysteine through the conserved F or W. The D gene is left open where the match is weak. The listing skips clone size in some rows; elsewhere it reads once, few, many or a size class.

TRBJ2-2,.,.,TRBV5-6,CASSFEQPNTGELFF,TGTGCCAGCAGCTTCGAACAACCTAACACCGGGGAGCTGTTTTTT
TRBJ1-1,.,.,TRBV19,CASSTRGQLNTEAFF,TGTGCCAGTAGTACCCGAGGCCAGTTGAACACTGAAGCTTTCTTT
TRBJ2-1,.,.,TRBV12-5,CASGPGDSYNEQFF,TGTGCTAGTGGCCCGGGAGACTCCTACAATGAGCAGTTCTTC
TRBJ2-4,.,.,TRBV4-1,CASSQVRGPSAKNIQYF,TGCGCCAGCAGCCAAGTCAGAGGGCCGTCAGCCAAAAACATTCAGTACTTC
TRBJ1-2,.,.,TRBV11-2,CASSPWTALGGYTF,TGTGCCAGCAGCCCATGGACAGCCTTAGGGGGCTACACCTTC
TRBJ1-6,.,.,TRBV10-2,CASSESVNNSPLHF,TGCGCCAGCAGTGAGTCTGTTAATAATTCACCCCTCCACTTT
TRBJ1-2,.,.,TRBV19,CASSIGSGDYGYTF,TGTGCCAGTAGTATAGGTTCGGGTGACTATGGCTACACCTTC
TRBJ1-1,.,few,TRBV9,CASSVSSGINTEAFF,TGTGCCAGCAGCGTAAGTTCAGGGATTAACACTGAAGCTTTCTTT
TRBJ1-1,TRBD1,.,TRBV5-1,CASSVGGTGNTEAFF,TGCGCCAGCAGCGTCGGTGGGACAGGGAACACTGAAGCTTTCTTT
TRBJ2-1,TRBD1,.,TRBV6-4,CASSIGTEDNEQFF,TGTGCCAGCAGTATCGGGACAGAGGACAATGAGCAGTTCTTC
TRBJ2-5,.,.,TRBV5-1,CASSLRGETQYF,TGCGCCAGCAGCTTGAGGGGAGAGACCCAGTACTTC
TRBJ1-5,TRBD1,.,TRBV2,CASSETGVLGNQHF,TGTGCCAGCAGTGAAACAGGGGTCCTCGGTAACCAGCATTTT
TRBJ1-2,TRBD1,.,TRBV14,CASSLNIGTGEYGYTF,TGTGCCAGCAGTCTGAACATCGGGACAGGGGAATATGGCTACACCTTC
TRBJ1-5,TRBD1,.,TRBV9,CASSEGQGNQPQHF,TGTGCCAGCAGCGAGGGACAGGGAAATCAGCCCCAGCATTTT
TRBJ1-2,.,.,TRBV7-3,CASSSTVLTSYGYTF,TGTGCCAGCAGCTCCACCGTACTAACTTCCTATGGCTACACCTTC
TRBJ1-6,.,.,TRBV2,CASSVSPDYNSPLHF,TGTGCCAGCAGTGTTAGCCCAGACTATAATTCACCCCTCCACTTT
TRBJ2-5,TRBD2,.,TRBV19,CASSSPGTSKETQYF,TGTGCCAGTAGTTCGCCCGGGACTAGCAAAGAGACCCAGTACTTC
TRBJ2-3,TRBD2,.,TRBV5-1,CASSVGLAEITDTQYF,TGCGCCAGCAGCGTGGGACTAGCGGAGATCACAGATACGCAGTATTTT
TRBJ2-3,TRBD1,few,TRBV19,CASSTLPGQRTDTQYF,TGTGCCAGTAGTACCCTGCCGGGACAGCGCACAGATACGCAGTATTTT
TRBJ2-3,TRBD1,.,TRBV5-4,CASSDRQGGTDTQYF,TGTGCCAGCAGCGATAGACAGGGGGGCACAGATACGCAGTATTTT
TRBJ2-1,TRBD2,.,TRBV6-1,CASSEWGGYNEQFF,TGTGCCAGCAGTGAGTGGGGGGGGTACAATGAGCAGTTCTTC
TRBJ2-7,TRBD1,.,TRBV4-1,CASSQASQGAPYEQYF,TGCGCCAGCAGCCAGGCCTCACAGGGGGCACCCTACGAGCAGTACTTC
TRBJ2-7,.,.,TRBV5-1,CASSLDSRTTRNEQYF,TGCGCCAGCAGCTTGGATTCGCGGACTACTAGGAACGAGCAGTACTTC
TRBJ2-7,.,.,TRBV7-9,CASSERPGVAYEQYF,TGTGCCAGCAGCGAGAGGCCAGGGGTAGCCTACGAGCAGTACTTC
TRBJ1-2,TRBD1,.,TRBV7-8,CASSPGTGYYGYTF,TGTGCCAGCAGCCCCGGGACAGGGTACTATGGCTACACCTTC
TRBJ2-1,TRBD2,.,TRBV5-1,CASSLATSGSIYEQFF,TGCGCCAGCAGCTTGGCGACTAGCGGGAGTATATATGAGCAGTTCTTC
TRBJ1-1,TRBD1,.,TRBV19,CASSVPGGTEAFF,TGTGCCAGTAGTGTCCCAGGGGGCACTGAAGCTTTCTTT
TRBJ1-5,TRBD1,.,TRBV4-1,CASSPLDRGNQPQHF,TGCGCCAGCAGCCCCCTTGACAGGGGCAATCAGCCCCAGCATTTT
TRBJ2-7,TRBD2,.,TRBV13,CASSFGRLAGGNSYEQYF,TGTGCCAGCAGCTTTGGACGCTTGGCGGGAGGGAATTCCTACGAGCAGTACTTC
TRBJ2-1,TRBD1,.,TRBV10-2,CASSRGQAYNEQFF,TGCGCCAGCAGCCGGGGACAGGCCTACAATGAGCAGTTCTTC
TRBJ1-2,.,.,TRBV7-3,CASSPEAQANYGYTF,TGTGCCAGCAGCCCCGAGGCGCAAGCGAACTATGGCTACACCTTC
TRBJ2-5,.,.,TRBV5-1,CASSLEGSGGETQYF,TGCGCCAGCAGCTTGGAAGGCTCTGGAGGGGAGACCCAGTACTTC
TRBJ1-4,TRBD1,few,TRBV6-1,CAGLDRGVEKLFF,TGTGCCGGATTAGACAGGGGAGTAGAAAAACTGTTTTTT
TRBJ2-7,.,.,TRBV6-5,CASRPQRMRSHEQYF,TGTGCCAGCAGGCCCCAGAGGATGAGATCCCACGAGCAGTACTTC
TRBJ2-1,.,.,TRBV18,CASSPPNRVRYNEQFF,TGTGCCAGCTCACCACCGAACAGGGTCAGATACAATGAGCAGTTCTTC
TRBJ1-5,TRBD1,.,TRBV4-1,CASSIDRDIQPQHF,TGCGCCAGCAGCATAGACAGGGACATACAGCCCCAGCATTTT
TRBJ1-2,.,once,TRBV28,CASSLRGYYGYTF,TGTGCCAGCAGTTTACGGGGATACTATGGCTACACCTTC
TRBJ1-2,.,.,TRBV10-2,CASSESPSNNYGYTF,TGCGCCAGCAGTGAGAGCCCTTCTAACAACTATGGCTACACCTTC
TRBJ2-7,TRBD1,.,TRBV5-1,CASSSLQGSSYEQYF,TGCGCCAGCAGCTCTTTACAGGGGTCCTCCTACGAGCAGTACTTC
TRBJ1-1,.,.,TRBV6-6,CAIRDTLNTEAFF,TGTGCCATCCGGGACACCCTGAACACTGAAGCTTTCTTT
TRBJ2-1,.,.,TRBV28,CASSLTVNEQFF,TGTGCCAGCAGTCTGACAGTAAATGAGCAGTTCTTC
TRBJ2-3,TRBD2,.,TRBV10-2,CASSGHGRATDTQYF,TGCGCCAGCAGTGGGCACGGGAGGGCCACAGATACGCAGTATTTT